The rows below give T cell receptor beta chains drawn from one sample of a study of T cell responses to AZD1222 COVID-19 vaccine. Profiling relied on immunoSEQ multiplex PCR, and the TCRdb table lists in-frame clones only, not all of them. The sample has 150,000 or so clones; about 91% are singletons. The sequences come from peripheral blood, collected on day 0 of MenACWY control vaccination. The receptor set was obtained from an adult in good health. Each CDR3 is given with its conserved first and last residue. Each record gives: clone size, J gene, V gene, D gene, CDR3 DNA, CDR3 protein. A D gene is named only where the DNA matches it firmly. Not all rows give a size; the values are once, few, many and, for expanded clones, a class.

>-|TRBJ2-5|TRBV7-9|-
TGTGCCAGCAGCTCTGAGAGGGAATGGGAGACCCAGTACTTC
CASSSEREWETQYF
>-|TRBJ2-1|TRBV18|-
TGTGCCAGCTCACCCCTCCCCAGTGATTACAATGAGCAGTTCTTC
CASSPLPSDYNEQFF
>-|TRBJ1-1|TRBV5-1|-
TGCGCCAGCAGCTTGGGACGGGGCGCGAACACTGAAGCTTTCTTT
CASSLGRGANTEAFF
>-|TRBJ2-7|TRBV12-3/TRBV12-4|TRBD2
TGTGCCAGCAGTTCGACTAGCGGGAACGAGCAGTACTTC
CASSSTSGNEQYF
>once|TRBJ2-6|TRBV12-5|-
TGTGCTAGTGGTTTGCAAGCTCTCATGGGGGCCAACGTCCTGACTTTC
CASGLQALMGANVLTF
>-|TRBJ1-1|TRBV19|-
TGTGCCAGTAGTACACAACAGGGCACTGAAGCTTTCTTT
CASSTQQGTEAFF
>once|TRBJ1-3|TRBV5-6|-
TGTGCCAGCAGCTTCGTAGAGTCCATAGCTGGAAACACCATATATTTT
CASSFVESIAGNTIYF
>-|TRBJ2-1|TRBV7-8|-
TGTGCCAGCAGCGTGGGACCGCTCAATGAGCAGTTCTTC
CASSVGPLNEQFF
>few|TRBJ1-5|TRBV6-4|-
TGTGCCAGCTACCATAAGGCCAATCAGCCCCAGCATTTT
CASYHKANQPQHF
>-|TRBJ1-4|TRBV28|-
TGTGCCAGCAGTTTTCTCGGACAGCAGAATGAAAAACTGTTTTTT
CASSFLGQQNEKLFF
>-|TRBJ2-1|TRBV9|-
TGTGCCAGCAGCGTAGGGGTGGATGAGCAGTTCTTC
CASSVGVDEQFF
>-|TRBJ2-5|TRBV18|-
TGTGCCAGCTCACCACAAAGGTTAGAGACCCAGTACTTC
CASSPQRLETQYF
>-|TRBJ1-4|TRBV7-2|TRBD1
TGTGCCAGCAGGGATACAGGGGGCGCGCGGGAAAAACTGTTTTTT
CASRDTGGAREKLFF
>-|TRBJ2-2|TRBV5-1|TRBD1
TGCGCCAGCAGCACGGGACAGGGAGGAACCGGGGAGCTGTTTTTT
CASSTGQGGTGELFF
>-|TRBJ1-2|TRBV21-1|-
TGTGCCAGCAGCAAAGCGCTCCGGGACTTGAGGAATGGCTACACCTTC
CASSKALRDLRNGYTF
>-|TRBJ2-1|TRBV29-1|-
TGCAGCGTCCCCTCCCGGTTAGCAGGTTCCTACAATGAGCAGTTCTTC
CSVPSRLAGSYNEQFF
>-|TRBJ1-6|TRBV4-2|-
TGTGCCAGCAGCCAAGACGGCAGGGCGCATTCACCCCTCCACTTT
CASSQDGRAHSPLHF
>-|TRBJ1-2|TRBV6-5|-
TGTGCCAGCAGTTACCAACAGGGAGGCTATGGCTACACCTTC
CASSYQQGGYGYTF
>-|TRBJ2-3|TRBV19|TRBD1
TGTGCCAGTAGTACGGACCGGACAGGGGCTAGCACAGATACGCAGTATTTT
CASSTDRTGASTDTQYF
>-|TRBJ2-4|TRBV6-2/TRBV6-3|-
TGTGCCAGCAGTTCACAAGTAGGCATTCAGTACTTC
CASSSQVGIQYF
>-|TRBJ2-3|TRBV3-1/TRBV3-2|TRBD1
TGTGCCACGCGGGACAGGGACACAGATACGCAGTATTTT
CATRDRDTDTQYF
>-|TRBJ1-2|TRBV2|TRBD1
TGTGCCAGCGACCGGGACAGCCGCGGCTACACCTTC
CASDRDSRGYTF